The 24 T cell receptor beta chains in this list originate from one sample, sequenced in a study of blood T cell repertoires in COVID-19. TCRdb's copy holds only in-frame clones and misses some; the assay was immunoSEQ multiplex PCR. The sample lists 95,000 to 150,000 clones, 82% occurring once. The sample was peripheral blood. The receptors shown here come from a woman between 70 and 85 years old with acute or convalescent COVID-19.

The rearrangement joins TRBV2 to TRBJ1-2; 8 bases are shared with TRBD1. V lost 5 bases to trimming and J lost 4 bases; unmatched junction nucleotides: 0. Germline loops: CDR1 SNHLY, CDR2 FYNNEI. This CDR3 contains 12 residues. The CDR3 spells CASSQGAYGYTF. The CDR3 bases are TGTGCCAGCAGTCAGGGGGCCTATGGCTACACCTTC.

The gene calls are TRBV27 and TRBJ1-1, with D possibly being TRBD1 (6 bases). The CDR3 sequence is 15 residues long. Trimming left V 5 bases short and J 4 bases short, with 17 bases between. The germline gives CDR1 MNHEY, CDR2 SMNVEV (reference sequence). The CDR3 nucleotides read TGTGCCAGCAGTCCAAGACAGACAGGCCGCACTGAAGCTTTCTTT. This gives the protein CASSPRQTGRTEAFF.

The chain employs TRBV15 and TRBJ1-1; D might be TRBD1 (5 bases). Trimming removed 5 bases at V and 8 bases at J, with 12 bases between. The V gene's germline CDR1 is LNHNV and CDR2 YYDKDF (reference sequence). This CDR3 is built from 12 residues. In nucleotides, the CDR3 is TGTGCCACCAGCGGGCCGGGGGTGGAAGCTTTCTTT. Encoded protein: CATSGPGVEAFF.

The chain employs TRBV4-3 and TRBJ2-7; 10 positions agree with TRBD2. Germline V gene lookup returns CDR1 LGHNA and CDR2 YSLEER. The CDR3 is 15 amino acids. Trimming removed 2 bases from V and 2 bases from J; junction bases left unmatched: 3. The CDR3 sequence: CASSQLAGEPYEQYF. CDR3 nucleotide sequence: TGCGCCAGCAGCCAACTAGCGGGGGAGCCCTACGAGCAGTACTTC.

This clone was recorded a few times. Additional DNA sequences in this sample encode the identical CDR3. This chain uses TRBV19 with TRBJ1-1; possibly TRBD1 for D (5 bases). V shed 4 bases and J shed 5 bases, with 8 bases lying between them. This CDR3 is 12 amino acids long. Germline-derived CDR1 and CDR2 are LNHDA and SQIVND (reference sequence). The CDR3 spells CASSRQGTEAFF. CDR3 sequence (DNA): TGTGCCAGTAGTAGGCAGGGAACTGAAGCTTTCTTT. Combining the CDR3 with reference TRBV19 and TRBJ1-1 gives the whole variable domain DGGITQSPKYLFRKEGQNVTLSCEQNLNHDAMYWYRQDPGQGLRLIYYSQIVNDFQKGDIAEGYSVSREKKESFPLTVTSAQKNPTAFYLCASSRQGTEAFFGQGTRLTVV.

A single count supports this clone. The chain links TRBV12-3 or TRBV12-4 to TRBJ1-1; D not certain. V shed 0 bases and J shed 8 bases, with 10 bases lying between them. This CDR3 is built from 13 residues. The CDR3 reads CASSLARRKEAFF. The CDR3 DNA reads TGTGCCAGCAGTTTAGCGCGGAGAAAAGAAGCTTTCTTT.

The rearrangement joins TRBV4-3 to TRBJ1-2, with TRBD1 matching 7 bases. Germline V lookup: CDR1 LGHNA, CDR2 YSLEER. This CDR3 has 16 residues. With 0 bases clipped from V and 4 bases from J, the junction kept 8 bases outside the gene matches. DNA for the CDR3: TGCGCCAGCAGCCAAGAGTTCCCAGGGGGGATCTATGGCTACACCTTC. Amino acids: CASSQEFPGGIYGYTF.

This chain links TRBV19 with TRBJ1-1; D is undetermined. CDR1 LNHDA and CDR2 SQIVND come from the germline V gene (reference sequence). This CDR3 comprises 16 residues. With 0 bases removed from V and 1 base from J, the gap between germline ends came to 12 bases. The CDR3 spells CASSIDWATPNTEAFF. CDR3 nucleotides: TGTGCCAGTAGTATAGATTGGGCGACACCGAACACTGAAGCTTTCTTT.

J is TRBJ2-2 and V is TRBV6-5, with D tentatively TRBD1 (5 bases). V lost 10 bases and J 6 bases, leaving 15 bases between the germline ends. There are 13 residues in the CDR3. Germline lookup yields CDR1 MNHEY and CDR2 SVGAGI. This CDR3 reads CATRIAGSGELFF. CDR3 nucleotides: TGTGCCACCCGGATAGCAGGGTCCGGGGAGCTGTTTTTT.

This clone has just one count. The J gene is TRBJ1-4, the V gene TRBV27; TRBD1 is a possible D gene (5 bases). Between the trimmed V and J ends, which lost 2 bases and 6 bases, there was a span of 10 bases. Germline lookup yields CDR1 MNHEY and CDR2 SMNVEV (reference sequence). This CDR3 contains 14 residues. CDR3 coding DNA: TGTGCCAGCAGTTTAAGGCAGGGTGATGAAAAACTGTTTTTT. Translating it yields CASSLRQGDEKLFF. The full variable domain, in which reference TRBV27 and TRBJ1-4 provide the parts outside the CDR3, is EAQVTQNPRYLITVTGKKLTVTCSQNMNHEYMSWYRQDPGLGLRQIYYSMNVEVTDKGDVPEGYKVSRKEKRNFPLILESPSPNQTSLYFCASSLRQGDEKLFFGSGTQLSVL.

The rearrangement uses TRBV15 and TRBJ1-1; possible D gene TRBD1, 5 bases. The CDR3 runs 15 residues. The V end was cut by 0 bases, the J end by 4 bases, with 12 bases between. Germline-derived CDR1 and CDR2 are LNHNV and YYDKDF (reference sequence). CDR3 loop: CATSREQVVSTEAFF. The CDR3 DNA sequence: TGTGCCACCAGCAGAGAACAGGTCGTATCCACTGAAGCTTTCTTT.

The rearrangement uses TRBV6-5 and TRBJ1-4, with a possible D match to TRBD1 (5 bases). Deletions cut 5 bases from V and 8 bases from J, with 12 bases between. From germline, CDR1 is MNHEY and CDR2 SVGAGI. The CDR3 has 13 residues. In DNA form, the CDR3 reads TGTGCCAGCAGTCATGGGGAGGGGGAAAAACTGTTTTTT. As protein: CASSHGEGEKLFF.

The chain uses TRBV5-1 and TRBJ1-1; 7 positions match TRBD1. CDR1 SGHRS and CDR2 YFSETQ come from the germline V gene. The CDR3 runs to 14 residues. J gave up 1 base and V 4 bases, and 4 bases lay outside the gene matches. This chain's CDR3 is CASSAGQPNTEAFF. The CDR3 DNA follows: TGCGCCAGCAGCGCGGGACAGCCGAACACTGAAGCTTTCTTT.

The genes are TRBV18 and TRBJ1-5; 9 nucleotides align to TRBD1. V lost 3 bases, J lost 9 bases, and 6 bases stayed unmatched. CDR3 size: 14 residues. The germline CDR1 and CDR2 sequences are KGHSH and LQKENI. The CDR3 loop reads CASSPGQGTRPQHF. The CDR3 DNA reads TGTGCCAGCTCACCGGGACAGGGCACTCGGCCCCAGCATTTT.

The chain couples TRBV18 to TRBJ2-5; 9 bases are a match to TRBD1. The CDR3 is 13 residues long. V was pared by 10 bases and J by 3 bases, with 6 bases of the junction left unmatched. Germline V gene sequence: CDR1 KGHSH, CDR2 LQKENI. Here the CDR3 reads CATRGQGKETQYF. The CDR3 bases are TGTGCCACGAGAGGACAGGGGAAAGAGACCCAGTACTTC.

V usage is TRBV10-3 and J usage is TRBJ1-1; 9 nucleotides align to TRBD1. This CDR3 comprises 13 residues. V was clipped by 7 bases and J by 4 bases; unmatched bases: 4. The germline V gene encodes CDR1 ENHRY and CDR2 SYGVKD. The CDR3 loop reads CAIKGTGTTEAFF. The CDR3 bases are TGTGCCATCAAGGGGACAGGGACCACTGAAGCTTTCTTT.

The rearrangement links TRBV11-2 to TRBJ1-3; 8 bases match TRBD1. This CDR3 is built from 15 residues. Germline V gene data show CDR1 as SGHAT and CDR2 as FQNNGV. V was clipped by 2 bases and J by 1 base; unmatched bases: 1. The CDR3 region is CASSLNRGSGNTIYF. CDR3 DNA: TGTGCCAGCAGCTTAAACAGGGGGTCTGGAAACACCATATATTTT.

The chain combines TRBV4-1 with TRBJ2-7, with TRBD1 matching 8 bases. This CDR3 contains 14 residues. V was clipped by 4 bases and J by 7 bases; unmatched bases: 9. The V gene's germline CDR1 is MGHRA and CDR2 YSYEKL. The CDR3 DNA sequence: TGCGCCAGCAGCCTGGACAGGGCTCTGGGAGAGCAGTACTTC. Translating it yields CASSLDRALGEQYF.

This CDR3 reads CASSKGGSTIYF. The CDR3 DNA reads TGTGCCAGCAGCAAGGGAGGCAGCACCATATATTTT. The J gene is TRBJ1-3, the V gene TRBV11-1; D is ambiguous. The germline CDR1 and CDR2 sequences are SGHAT and FQDESV (reference sequence). The CDR3 is 12 amino acids. Trimming stripped 5 bases from V and 9 bases from J, with 11 bases between. The full variable domain, rest sourced from reference TRBV11-1 and TRBJ1-3, is EAEVAQSPRYKITEKSQAVAFWCDPISGHATLYWYRQILGQGPELLVQFQDESVVDDSQLPKDRFSAERLKGVDSTLKIQPAELGDSAMYLCASSKGGSTIYFGEGSWLTVV.

This clone was recorded once. In the same sample, other DNA sequences code for this CDR3. The chain links TRBV11-3 to TRBJ2-5; TRBD2 agrees at 9 bases. Germline trimming cut 3 bases from V and 5 bases from J; bases unmatched to any gene: 4. The CDR3 covers 14 residues. CDR1 and CDR2 from the germline V gene are SGHNT and YENEEA. The CDR3 DNA sequence: TGTGCCAGCAGCTTGCGGGGGGGCCAGGAGACCCAGTACTTC. As protein: CASSLRGGQETQYF.

The chain carries TRBV11-2 and TRBJ1-1; tentative D call: TRBD1 (6 bases). Between the trimmed V and J ends, which lost 6 bases and 4 bases, there was a span of 15 bases. Germline CDR1 reads SGHAT; CDR2 reads FQNNGV. The CDR3 has 14 residues. The CDR3 reads CASRAGVGRTEAFF. The DNA for the CDR3 is TGTGCCAGCAGGGCAGGGGTGGGGCGCACTGAAGCTTTCTTT.

The chain carries TRBV5-8 and TRBJ1-1, with D tentatively TRBD1 (5 bases). Trimming shortened V by 4 bases and J by 4 bases, and 17 bases separated the two germline ends. Germline V gives CDR1 SGHTS, CDR2 YDEGEE. The CDR3 length is 15 residues. CDR3 residues: CASSAIRGYGTEAFF. In DNA form, the CDR3 reads TGTGCCAGCAGCGCCATAAGGGGTTACGGCACTGAAGCTTTCTTT.

This rearrangement joins TRBV30 to TRBJ1-2, with TRBD1 identical over 7 bases. Germline V gene data show CDR1 as GTSNPN and CDR2 as SVGIG (reference sequence). V gave up 2 bases and J gave up 8 bases; unmatched junction bases: 2. CDR3 size: 11 residues. This CDR3 is CAWSRGQGYTF. As DNA, the CDR3 is TGTGCCTGGAGTCGGGGACAGGGCTACACCTTC.

V is TRBV6-2 or TRBV6-3 and J is TRBJ1-1, with D perhaps TRBD1 (5 bases). The CDR3 length is 16 residues. V was cut by 2 bases and J by 1 base, with 14 bases left in between. Germline CDR1 reads MNHEY; CDR2 reads SVGEGT. CDR3 DNA: TGTGCCAGCAGTTACACGGCCGGGGGACCGAACACTGAAGCTTTCTTT. It specifies CASSYTAGGPNTEAFF.